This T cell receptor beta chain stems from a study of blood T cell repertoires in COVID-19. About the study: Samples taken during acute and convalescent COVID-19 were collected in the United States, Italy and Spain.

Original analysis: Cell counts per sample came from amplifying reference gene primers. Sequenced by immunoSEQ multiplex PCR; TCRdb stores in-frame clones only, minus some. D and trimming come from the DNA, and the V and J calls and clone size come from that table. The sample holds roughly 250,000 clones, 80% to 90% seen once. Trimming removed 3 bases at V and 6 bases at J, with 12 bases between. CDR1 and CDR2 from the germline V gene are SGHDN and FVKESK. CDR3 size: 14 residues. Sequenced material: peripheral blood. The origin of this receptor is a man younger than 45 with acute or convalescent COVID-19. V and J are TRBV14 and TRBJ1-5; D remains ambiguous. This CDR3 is CASSHPRRGQPQHF. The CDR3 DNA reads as TGTGCCAGCAGCCACCCCCGTCGCGGTCAGCCCCAGCATTTT. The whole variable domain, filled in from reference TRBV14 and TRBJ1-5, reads EAGVTQFPSHSVIEKGQTVTLRCDPISGHDNLYWYRRVMGKEIKFLLHFVKESKQDESGMPNNRFLAERTGGTYSTLKVQPAELEDSGVYFCASSHPRRGQPQHFGDGTRLSIL.